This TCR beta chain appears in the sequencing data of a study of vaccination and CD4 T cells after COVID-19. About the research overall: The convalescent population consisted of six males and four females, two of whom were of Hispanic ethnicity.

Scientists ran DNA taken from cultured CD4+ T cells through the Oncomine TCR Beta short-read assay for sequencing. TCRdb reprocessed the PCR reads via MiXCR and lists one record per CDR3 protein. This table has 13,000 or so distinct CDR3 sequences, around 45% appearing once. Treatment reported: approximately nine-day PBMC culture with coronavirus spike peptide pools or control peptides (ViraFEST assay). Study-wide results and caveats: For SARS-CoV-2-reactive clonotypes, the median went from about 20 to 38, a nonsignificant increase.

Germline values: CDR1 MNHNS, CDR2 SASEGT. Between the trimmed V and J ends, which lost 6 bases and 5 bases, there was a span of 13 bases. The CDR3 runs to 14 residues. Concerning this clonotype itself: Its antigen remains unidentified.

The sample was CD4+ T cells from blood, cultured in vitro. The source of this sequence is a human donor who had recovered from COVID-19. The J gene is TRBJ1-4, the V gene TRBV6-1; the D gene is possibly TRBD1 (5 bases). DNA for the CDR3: TGTGCCAGCAGCTGGGCAGGGCAAAATGAAAAACTGTTTTTT. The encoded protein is CASSWAGQNEKLFF.